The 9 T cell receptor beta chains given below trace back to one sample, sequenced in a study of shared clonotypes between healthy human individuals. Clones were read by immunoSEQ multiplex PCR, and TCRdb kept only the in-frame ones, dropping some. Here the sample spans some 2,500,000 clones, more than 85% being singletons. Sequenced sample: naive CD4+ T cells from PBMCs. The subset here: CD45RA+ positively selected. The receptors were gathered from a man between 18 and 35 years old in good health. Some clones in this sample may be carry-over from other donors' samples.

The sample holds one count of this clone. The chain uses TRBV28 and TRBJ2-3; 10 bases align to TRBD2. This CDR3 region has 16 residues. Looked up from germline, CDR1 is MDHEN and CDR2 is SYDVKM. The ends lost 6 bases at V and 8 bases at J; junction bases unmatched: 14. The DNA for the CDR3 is TGTGCCAGCAGCCTTACAGGGGGACTAGCGTCCCTTACGCAGTATTTT. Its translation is CASSLTGGLASLTQYF.

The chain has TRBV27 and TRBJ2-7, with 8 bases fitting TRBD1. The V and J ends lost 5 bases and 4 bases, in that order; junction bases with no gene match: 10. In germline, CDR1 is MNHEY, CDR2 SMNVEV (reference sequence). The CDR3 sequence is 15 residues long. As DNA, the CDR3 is TGTGCCAGCAGTCCCAGGACAGGGATCTTGTACGAGCAGTACTTC. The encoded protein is CASSPRTGILYEQYF.

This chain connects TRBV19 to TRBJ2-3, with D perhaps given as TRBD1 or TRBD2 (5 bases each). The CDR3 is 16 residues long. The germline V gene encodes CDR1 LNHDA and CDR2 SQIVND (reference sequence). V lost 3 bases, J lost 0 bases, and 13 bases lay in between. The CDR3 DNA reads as TGTGCCAGTAGTATTCTCGGGACGGCTAGCACAGATACGCAGTATTTT. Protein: CASSILGTASTDTQYF.

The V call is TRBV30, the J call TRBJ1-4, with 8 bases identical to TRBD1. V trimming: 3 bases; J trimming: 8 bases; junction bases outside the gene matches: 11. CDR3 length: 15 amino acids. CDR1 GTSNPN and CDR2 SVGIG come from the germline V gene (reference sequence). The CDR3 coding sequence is TGTGCCTGGAGGCCCGCCGGGACAGGCGGAGAAAAACTGTTTTTT. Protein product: CAWRPAGTGGEKLFF.

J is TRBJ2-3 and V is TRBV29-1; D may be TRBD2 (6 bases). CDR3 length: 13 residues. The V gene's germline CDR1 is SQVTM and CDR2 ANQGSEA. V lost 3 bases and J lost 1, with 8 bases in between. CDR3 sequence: CSVEQRGTDTQYF. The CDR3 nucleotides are TGCAGCGTTGAGCAGCGGGGCACAGATACGCAGTATTTT.

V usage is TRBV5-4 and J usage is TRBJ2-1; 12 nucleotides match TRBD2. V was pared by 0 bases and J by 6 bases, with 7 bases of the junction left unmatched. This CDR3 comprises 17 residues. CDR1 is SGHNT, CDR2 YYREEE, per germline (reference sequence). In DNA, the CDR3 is TGTGCCAGCAGCTTGGGGACTAGCGGGGCCCAGGGCAATGAGCAGTTCTTC. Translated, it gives CASSLGTSGAQGNEQFF. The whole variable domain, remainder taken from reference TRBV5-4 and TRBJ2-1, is ETGVTQSPTHLIKTRGQQVTLRCSSQSGHNTVSWYQQALGQGPQFIFQYYREEENGRGNFPPRFSGLQFPNYSSELNVNALELDDSALYLCASSLGTSGAQGNEQFFGPGTRLTVL.

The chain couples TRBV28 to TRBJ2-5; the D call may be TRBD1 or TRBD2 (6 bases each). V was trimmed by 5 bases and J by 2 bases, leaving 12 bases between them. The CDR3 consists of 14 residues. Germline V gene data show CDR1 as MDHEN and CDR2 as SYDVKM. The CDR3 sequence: CASSVTGTQETQYF. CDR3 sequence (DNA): TGTGCCAGCAGTGTAACAGGGACTCAAGAGACCCAGTACTTC.

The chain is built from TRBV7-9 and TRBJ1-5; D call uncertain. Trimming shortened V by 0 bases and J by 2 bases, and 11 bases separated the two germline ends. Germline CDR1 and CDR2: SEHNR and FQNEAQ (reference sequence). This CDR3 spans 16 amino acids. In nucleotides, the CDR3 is TGTGCCAGCAGCTTAGCGTCAGGTAGGGGCAATCAGCCCCAGCATTTT. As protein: CASSLASGRGNQPQHF.

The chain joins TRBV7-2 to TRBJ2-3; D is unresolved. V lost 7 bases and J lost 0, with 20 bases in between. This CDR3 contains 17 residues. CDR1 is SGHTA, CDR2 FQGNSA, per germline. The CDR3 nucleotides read TGTGCCAGCACCCTAAACGGTGGCGGTTCTAGCACAGATACGCAGTATTTT. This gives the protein CASTLNGGGSSTDTQYF.